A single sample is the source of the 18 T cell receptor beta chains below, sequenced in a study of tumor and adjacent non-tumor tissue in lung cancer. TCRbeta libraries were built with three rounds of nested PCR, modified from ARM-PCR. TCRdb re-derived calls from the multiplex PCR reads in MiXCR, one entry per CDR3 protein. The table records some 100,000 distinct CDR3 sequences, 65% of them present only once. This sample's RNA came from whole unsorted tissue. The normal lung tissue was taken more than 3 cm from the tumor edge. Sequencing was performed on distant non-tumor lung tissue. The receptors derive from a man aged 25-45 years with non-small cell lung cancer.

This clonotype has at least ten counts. This CDR3 reads CASSPGEGGNTIYF. The DNA for the CDR3 is TGTGCCAGCAGCCCAGGGGAAGGAGGAAACACCATATATTTT. The chain combines TRBV6-1 with TRBJ1-3; a weak D match, TRBD1 (6 bases). Germline CDR1 MNHNS, CDR2 SASEGT. Trimming took 6 bases from V and 4 from J, leaving 13 bases between them. The CDR3 totals 14 residues.

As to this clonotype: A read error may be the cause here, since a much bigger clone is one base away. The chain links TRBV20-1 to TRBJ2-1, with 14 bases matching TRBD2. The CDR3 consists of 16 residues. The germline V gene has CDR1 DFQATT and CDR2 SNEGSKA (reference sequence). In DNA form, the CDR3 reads TGCAGTGCTAGTACCCCGGGACTAGCGGGAGTGGGGGAGCGGTTCTTC. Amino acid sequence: CSASTPGLAGVGERFF.

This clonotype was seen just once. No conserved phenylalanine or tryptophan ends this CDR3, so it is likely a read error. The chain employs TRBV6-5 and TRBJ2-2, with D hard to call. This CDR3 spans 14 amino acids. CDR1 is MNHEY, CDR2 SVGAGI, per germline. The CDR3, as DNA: TGTGTCAGCACCCTTGGTTCGAACACCGGGGAGCTGTTTATT. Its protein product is CVSTLGSNTGELFI.

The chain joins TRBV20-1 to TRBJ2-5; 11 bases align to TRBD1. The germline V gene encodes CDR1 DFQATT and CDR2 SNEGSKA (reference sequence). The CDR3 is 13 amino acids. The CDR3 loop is CGIQGQGGETQYF. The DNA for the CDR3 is TGCGGTATACAGGGACAGGGGGGAGAGACCCAGTACTTC.

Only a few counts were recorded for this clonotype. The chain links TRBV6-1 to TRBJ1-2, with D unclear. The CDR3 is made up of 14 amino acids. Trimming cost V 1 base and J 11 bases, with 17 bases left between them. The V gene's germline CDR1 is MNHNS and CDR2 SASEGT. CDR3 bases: TGTGCCAGCAGTGAAGGTTTGCCGACACTGGGTTACACCTTC. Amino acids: CASSEGLPTLGYTF.

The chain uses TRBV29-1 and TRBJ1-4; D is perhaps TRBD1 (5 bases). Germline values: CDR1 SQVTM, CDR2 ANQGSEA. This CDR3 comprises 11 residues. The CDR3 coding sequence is TGCAGGGTCCGGGACGATGAAAAACTGTTTTTT. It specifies CRVRDDEKLFF.

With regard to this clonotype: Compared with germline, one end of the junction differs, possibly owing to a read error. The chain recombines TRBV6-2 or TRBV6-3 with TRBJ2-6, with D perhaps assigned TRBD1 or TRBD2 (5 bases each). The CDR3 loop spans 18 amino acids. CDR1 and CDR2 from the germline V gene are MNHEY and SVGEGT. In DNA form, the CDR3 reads TGTGCCAGCAGTTACGTGTGGGACCCAATCTCTGGGGCCAACGTCTTGACTTTC. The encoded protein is CASSYVWDPISGANVLTF.

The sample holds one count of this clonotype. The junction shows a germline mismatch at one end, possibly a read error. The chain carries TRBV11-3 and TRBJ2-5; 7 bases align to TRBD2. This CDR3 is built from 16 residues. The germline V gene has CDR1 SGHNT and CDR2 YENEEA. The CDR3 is CASNLGLVGEGETQYF. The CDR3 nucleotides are TGTGCCAGCAACTTAGGACTAGTGGGAGAGGGGGAGACCCAGTACTTC.

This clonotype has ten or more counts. The CDR3 coding sequence is TGTGCCAGCAGTTACCGGAGTCGGCAGGGCAATGAGCAGTTCTTC. It yields the protein CASSYRSRQGNEQFF. The chain carries TRBV6-2 or TRBV6-3 and TRBJ2-1, with D possibly being TRBD1 (5 bases). Germline V CDR1 and CDR2: MNHEY, SVGEGT. This CDR3 has 15 amino acids. Trimming cost V 2 bases and J 6 bases, with 14 bases left between them.

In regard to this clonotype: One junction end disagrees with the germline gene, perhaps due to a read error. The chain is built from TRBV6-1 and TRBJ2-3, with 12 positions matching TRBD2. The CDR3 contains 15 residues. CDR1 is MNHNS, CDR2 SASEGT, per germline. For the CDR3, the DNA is TGTGCCAGCAGTGAACTAGCGGGGGGGCCAGGTACGCGGTATTTT. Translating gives CASSELAGGPGTRYF.

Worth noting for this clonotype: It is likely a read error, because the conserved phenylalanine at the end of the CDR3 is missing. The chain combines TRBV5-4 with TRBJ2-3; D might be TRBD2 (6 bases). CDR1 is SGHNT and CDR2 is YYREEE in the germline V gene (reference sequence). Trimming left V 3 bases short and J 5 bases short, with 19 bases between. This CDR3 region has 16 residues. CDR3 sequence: CASSSSQLGGRDTQYS. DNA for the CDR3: TGTGCCAGCAGCTCGTCCCAGCTGGGGGGTAGAGATACGCAGTATTCT.

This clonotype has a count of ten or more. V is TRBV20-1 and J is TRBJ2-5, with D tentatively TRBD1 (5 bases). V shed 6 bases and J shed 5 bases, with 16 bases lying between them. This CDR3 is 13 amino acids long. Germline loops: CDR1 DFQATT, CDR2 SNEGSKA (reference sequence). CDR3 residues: CSAPRAGKETQYF. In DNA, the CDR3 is TGCAGTGCCCCCAGGGCAGGGAAGGAGACCCAGTACTTC.

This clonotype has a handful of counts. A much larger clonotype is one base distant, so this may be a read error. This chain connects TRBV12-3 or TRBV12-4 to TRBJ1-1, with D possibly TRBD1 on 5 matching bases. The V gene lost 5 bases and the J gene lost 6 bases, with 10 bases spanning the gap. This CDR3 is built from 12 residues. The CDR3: CASSPDKAEAFF. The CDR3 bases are TGTGCCAGCAGTCCGGACAAGGCTGAAGCTTTCTTT.

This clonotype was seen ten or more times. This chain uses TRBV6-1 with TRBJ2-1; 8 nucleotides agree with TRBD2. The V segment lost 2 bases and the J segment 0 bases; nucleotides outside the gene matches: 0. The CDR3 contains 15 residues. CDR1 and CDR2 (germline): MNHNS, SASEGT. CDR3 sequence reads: CASSELAGSYNEQFF. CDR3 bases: TGTGCCAGCAGTGAACTAGCGGGCTCCTACAATGAGCAGTTCTTC.

The CDR3 here is CASSWDGGNQPQHF. CDR3 nucleotide sequence: TGCGCCAGCAGCTGGGATGGTGGCAATCAGCCCCAGCATTTT. This chain connects TRBV4-1 to TRBJ1-5; no clear D gene. Germline V gene data show CDR1 as MGHRA and CDR2 as YSYEKL. Trimming took 5 bases from V and 2 from J, leaving 10 bases between them. The CDR3 totals 14 residues.

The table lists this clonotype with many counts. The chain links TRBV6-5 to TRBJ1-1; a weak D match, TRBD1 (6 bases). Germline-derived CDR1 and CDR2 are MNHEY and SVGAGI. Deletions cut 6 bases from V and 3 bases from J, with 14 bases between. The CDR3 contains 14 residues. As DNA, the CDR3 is TGTGCCAGCAGCTCCTACAGGGAGGACACTGAAGCTTTCTTT. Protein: CASSSYREDTEAFF.

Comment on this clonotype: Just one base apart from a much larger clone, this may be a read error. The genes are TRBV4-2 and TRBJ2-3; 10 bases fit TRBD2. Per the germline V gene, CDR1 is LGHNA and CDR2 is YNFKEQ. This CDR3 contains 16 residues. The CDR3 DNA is TGTGCCAGCAACCAAGATAACAGCGGGGGGGCCGATACGCAGTATTTT. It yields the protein CASNQDNSGGADTQYF.

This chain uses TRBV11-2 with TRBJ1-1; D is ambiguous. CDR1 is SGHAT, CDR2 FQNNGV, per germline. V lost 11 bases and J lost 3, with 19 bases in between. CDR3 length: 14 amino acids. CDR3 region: CAYSPEGWDTEAFF. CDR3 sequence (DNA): TGTGCCTACTCCCCGGAGGGATGGGACACTGAAGCTTTCTTT.